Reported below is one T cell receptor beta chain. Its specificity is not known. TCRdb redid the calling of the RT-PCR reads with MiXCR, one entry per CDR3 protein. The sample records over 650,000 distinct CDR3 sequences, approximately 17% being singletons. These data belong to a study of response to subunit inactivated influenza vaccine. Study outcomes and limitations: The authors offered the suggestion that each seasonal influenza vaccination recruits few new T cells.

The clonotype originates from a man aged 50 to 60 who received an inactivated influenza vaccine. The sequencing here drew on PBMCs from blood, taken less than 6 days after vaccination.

CDR3 DNA: TGCTGCGCTAGAGATCCTCAGGCACAAACCTCGGGAGATACGCAGTATTTT. Translating it yields CCARDPQAQTSGDTQYF. The rearrangement joins TRBV20-1 to TRBJ2-3; no clear D. CDR3 length: 17 amino acids. CDR1 DFQATT and CDR2 SNEGSKA come from the germline V gene (reference sequence).